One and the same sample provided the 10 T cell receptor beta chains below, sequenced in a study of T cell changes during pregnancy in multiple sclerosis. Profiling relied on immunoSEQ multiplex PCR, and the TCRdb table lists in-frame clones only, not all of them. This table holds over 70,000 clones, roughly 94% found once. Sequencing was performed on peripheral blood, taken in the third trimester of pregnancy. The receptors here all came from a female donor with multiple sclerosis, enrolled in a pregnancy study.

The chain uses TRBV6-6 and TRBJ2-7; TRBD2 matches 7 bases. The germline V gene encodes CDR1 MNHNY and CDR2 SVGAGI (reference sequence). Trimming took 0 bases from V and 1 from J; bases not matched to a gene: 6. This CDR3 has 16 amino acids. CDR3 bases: TGTGCCAGCAGTTACTCCGGGCGGGGGATGTCCTACGAGCAGTACTTC. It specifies CASSYSGRGMSYEQYF.

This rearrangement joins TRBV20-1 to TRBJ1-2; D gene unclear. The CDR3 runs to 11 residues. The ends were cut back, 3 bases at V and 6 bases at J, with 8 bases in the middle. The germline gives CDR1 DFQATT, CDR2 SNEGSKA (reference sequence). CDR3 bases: TGCAGTGCTAGGGCGGGTAATGGCTACACCTTC. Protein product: CSARAGNGYTF.

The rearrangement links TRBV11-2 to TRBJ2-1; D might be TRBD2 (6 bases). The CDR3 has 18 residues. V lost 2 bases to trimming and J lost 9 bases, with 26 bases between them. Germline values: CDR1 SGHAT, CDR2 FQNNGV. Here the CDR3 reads CASSLRTNGSTQGGEQFF. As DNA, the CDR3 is TGTGCCAGCAGCTTACGGACTAACGGGAGCACTCAAGGAGGTGAGCAGTTCTTC.

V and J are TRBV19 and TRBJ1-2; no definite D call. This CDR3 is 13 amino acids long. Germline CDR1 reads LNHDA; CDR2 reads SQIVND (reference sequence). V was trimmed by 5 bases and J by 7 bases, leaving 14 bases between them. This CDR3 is CASSSTVFSGYTF. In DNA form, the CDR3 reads TGTGCCAGTAGTTCCACAGTTTTCTCTGGCTACACCTTC.

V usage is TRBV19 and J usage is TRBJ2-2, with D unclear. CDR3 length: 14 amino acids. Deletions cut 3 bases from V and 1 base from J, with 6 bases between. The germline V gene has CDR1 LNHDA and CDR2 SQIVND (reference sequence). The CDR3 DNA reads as TGTGCCAGTAGTATTGCAGGGAACACCGGGGAGCTGTTTTTT. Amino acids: CASSIAGNTGELFF.

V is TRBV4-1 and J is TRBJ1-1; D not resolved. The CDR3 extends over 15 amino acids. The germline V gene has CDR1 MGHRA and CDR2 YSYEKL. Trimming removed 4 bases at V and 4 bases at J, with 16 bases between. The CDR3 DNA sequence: TGCGCCAGCAGCCGAGACGGGTTCAGCGGCACTGAAGCTTTCTTT. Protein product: CASSRDGFSGTEAFF.

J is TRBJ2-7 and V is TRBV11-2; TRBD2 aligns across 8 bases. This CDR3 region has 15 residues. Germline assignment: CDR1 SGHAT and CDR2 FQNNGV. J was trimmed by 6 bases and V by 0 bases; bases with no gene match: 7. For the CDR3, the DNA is TGTGCCAGCAGCTTAGATGAGAGCGGGAGTGGCGAGCAGTACTTC. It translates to CASSLDESGSGEQYF.

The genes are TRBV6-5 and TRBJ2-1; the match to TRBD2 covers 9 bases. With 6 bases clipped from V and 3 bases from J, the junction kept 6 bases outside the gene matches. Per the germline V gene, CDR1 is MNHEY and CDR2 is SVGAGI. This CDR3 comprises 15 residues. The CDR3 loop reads CASSQASGIYNEQFF. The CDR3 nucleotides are TGTGCCAGCAGCCAAGCTAGCGGGATCTACAATGAGCAGTTCTTC.

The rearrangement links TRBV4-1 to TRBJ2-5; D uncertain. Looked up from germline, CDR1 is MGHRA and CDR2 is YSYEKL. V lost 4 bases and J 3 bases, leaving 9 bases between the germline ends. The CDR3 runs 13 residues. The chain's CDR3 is CASSLAFKETQYF. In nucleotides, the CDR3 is TGCGCCAGCAGCCTTGCGTTCAAAGAGACCCAGTACTTC.

In nucleotides, the CDR3 is TGCGCCAGCAGCCAAGAGGCGGCACGGAACACTGAAGCTTTCTTT. Protein sequence: CASSQEAARNTEAFF. The chain links TRBV4-3 to TRBJ1-1, with D unresolved. The V end was cut by 0 bases, the J end by 1 base, with 9 bases between. The length of the CDR3 is 15 residues. Per the germline V gene, CDR1 is LGHNA and CDR2 is YSLEER.